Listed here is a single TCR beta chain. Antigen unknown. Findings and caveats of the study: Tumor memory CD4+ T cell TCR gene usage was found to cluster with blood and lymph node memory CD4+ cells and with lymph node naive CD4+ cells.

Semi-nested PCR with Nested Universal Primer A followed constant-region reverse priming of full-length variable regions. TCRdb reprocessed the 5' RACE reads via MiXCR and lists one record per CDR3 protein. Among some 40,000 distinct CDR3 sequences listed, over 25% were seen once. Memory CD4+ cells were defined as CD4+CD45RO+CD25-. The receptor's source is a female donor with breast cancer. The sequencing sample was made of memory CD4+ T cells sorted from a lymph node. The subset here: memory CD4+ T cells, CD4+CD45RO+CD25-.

The CDR3 DNA is TGTGCCAGCAGTCTACTAGCCAAAAACATTCAGTACTTC. This encodes CASSLLAKNIQYF. The rearrangement joins TRBV27 to TRBJ2-4, with D uncertain. The CDR3 is made up of 13 amino acids. V was shortened by 5 bases and J by 0 bases, with 5 bases between the two germline ends. CDR1 is MNHEY, CDR2 SMNVEV, per germline (reference sequence).